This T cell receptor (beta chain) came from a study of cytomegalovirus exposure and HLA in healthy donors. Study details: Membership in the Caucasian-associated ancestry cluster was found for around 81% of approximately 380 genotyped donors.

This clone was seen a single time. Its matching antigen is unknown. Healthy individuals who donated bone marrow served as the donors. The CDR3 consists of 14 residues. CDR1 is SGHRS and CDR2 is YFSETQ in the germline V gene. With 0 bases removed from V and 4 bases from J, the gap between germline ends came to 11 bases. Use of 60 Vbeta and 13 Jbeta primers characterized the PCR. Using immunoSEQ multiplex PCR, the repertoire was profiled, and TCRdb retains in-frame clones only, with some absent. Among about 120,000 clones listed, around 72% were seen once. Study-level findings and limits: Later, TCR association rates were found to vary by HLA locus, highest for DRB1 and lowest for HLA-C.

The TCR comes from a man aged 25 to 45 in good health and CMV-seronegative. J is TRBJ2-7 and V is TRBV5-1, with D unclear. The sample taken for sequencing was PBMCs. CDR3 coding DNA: TGCGCCAGCAGCTTGGAGGCCCCCGGGTACGAGCAGTACTTC. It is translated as CASSLEAPGYEQYF. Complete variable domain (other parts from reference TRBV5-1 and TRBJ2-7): KAGVTQTPRYLIKTRGQQVTLSCSPISGHRSVSWYQQTPGQGLQFLFEYFSETQRNKGNFPGRFSGRQFSNSRSEMNVSTLELGDSALYLCASSLEAPGYEQYFGPGTRLTVT.